These 3 T cell receptor beta chains came from one sample sequenced in a study of cytomegalovirus exposure and HLA in healthy donors. Use of 60 Vbeta and 13 Jbeta primers characterized the PCR. Only in-frame clones appear in the TCRdb table, and some are missing; sequencing was by immunoSEQ multiplex PCR. The listing records around 210,000 clones. Sequenced input: PBMCs. Receptors originate from a woman younger than 45 in good health and CMV-seropositive.

The rearrangement links TRBV5-1 to TRBJ2-1, with 11 bases fitting TRBD2. The CDR3 covers 16 residues. After removal of 4 bases from V and 7 bases from J, the junction contained 10 bases not matched to a gene. Germline V gene lookup returns CDR1 SGHRS and CDR2 YFSETQ. The CDR3 nucleotides read TGCGCCAGCAGCGTAATAGCGGGGGGGCCGGGTAATGAGCAGTTCTTC. This gives the protein CASSVIAGGPGNEQFF.

V gene TRBV30 combines with J gene TRBJ2-7, with 9 bases identical to TRBD1. V shed 0 bases, J shed 3 bases, and the junction held 3 bases outside the gene matches. Germline V lookup: CDR1 GTSNPN, CDR2 SVGIG (reference sequence). The CDR3 extends over 14 amino acids. As DNA, the CDR3 is TGTGCCTGGAGTGTAAACAGGGGGCTCTACGAGCAGTACTTC. Translation gives CAWSVNRGLYEQYF.

V usage is TRBV6-6 and J usage is TRBJ1-5; the match to TRBD1 covers 8 bases. The length of the CDR3 is 15 residues. Per germline, CDR1 MNHNY and CDR2 SVGAGI (reference sequence). V lost 2 bases, J lost 7 bases, and 7 bases stayed unmatched. The CDR3: CASSYLDRVGQPQHF. CDR3 nucleotides: TGTGCCAGCAGTTACCTGGACAGGGTGGGGCAGCCCCAGCATTTT.